These 20 T cell receptor beta chains share one sample of origin, sequenced in a study of beta chain features in type 1 diabetes. TCRB transcripts that were expressed got sequenced, as all of the isolated RNA had been reverse transcribed. TCRdb keeps only in-frame clones here, not all; method: immunoSEQ multiplex PCR. The sample consists of a few hundred thousand clones, 14% of them appearing once. Source material: central memory CD4+ T cells from blood. Receptors originate from a man between 25 and 39 years old in good health.

The chain combines TRBV9 with TRBJ1-1; D is perhaps TRBD1 (5 bases). The germline V and J ends were trimmed by 3 bases and 10 bases, with 25 bases remaining between them. CDR1 is SGDLS and CDR2 is YYNGEE in the germline V gene. The CDR3 is 16 amino acids. CDR3 nucleotide sequence: TGTGCCAGCAGCGAAGACCGGGACCGTCCTCTAGCGGGAGCTTTCTTT. Residues: CASSEDRDRPLAGAFF.

The sample holds many counts of this clone. The V call is TRBV4-1, the J call TRBJ1-2; possibly TRBD1 for D (5 bases). This CDR3 contains 13 residues. The V and J ends lost 3 bases and 4 bases respectively, with 9 bases between them. Looked up from germline, CDR1 is MGHRA and CDR2 is YSYEKL. The CDR3: CASSQQGSYGYTF. CDR3 nucleotides: TGCGCCAGCAGCCAGCAGGGTAGCTATGGCTACACCTTC.

This rearrangement joins TRBV5-4 to TRBJ2-3; no clear D gene. The CDR3 has 14 residues. The V end was cut by 0 bases, the J end by 4 bases, with 9 bases between. Germline CDR1 SGHNT, CDR2 YYREEE (reference sequence). As DNA, the CDR3 is TGTGCCAGCAGCTTGGCCGGAAGGTCAGATACGCAGTATTTT. As protein: CASSLAGRSDTQYF. Full variable domain (remainder filled in from reference TRBV5-4 and TRBJ2-3): ETGVTQSPTHLIKTRGQQVTLRCSSQSGHNTVSWYQQALGQGPQFIFQYYREEENGRGNFPPRFSGLQFPNYSSELNVNALELDDSALYLCASSLAGRSDTQYFGPGTRLTVL.

The CDR3 protein is CASSVGIGETQYF. CDR3 bases: TGTGCCAGCAGCGTAGGTATCGGTGAGACCCAGTACTTC. The J gene is TRBJ2-5, the V gene TRBV9; D uncertain. Germline assignment: CDR1 SGDLS and CDR2 YYNGEE. The CDR3 runs 13 residues. V was shortened by 0 bases and J by 5 bases, with 8 bases between the two germline ends.

In its sample, this clone was seen a few times. The chain joins TRBV6-5 to TRBJ2-7, with 9 bases aligning to TRBD2. The V gene's germline CDR1 is MNHEY and CDR2 SVGAGI. The ends lost 10 bases at V and 0 bases at J; junction bases unmatched: 7. The CDR3 covers 14 residues. The CDR3 is CATHAGGSSYEQYF. DNA for the CDR3: TGTGCCACTCATGCGGGGGGGAGCTCCTACGAGCAGTACTTC.

The chain combines TRBV27 with TRBJ2-4; 7 positions agree with TRBD1. CDR3 size: 13 residues. J was trimmed by 3 bases and V by 6 bases; bases with no gene match: 2. Germline V lookup: CDR1 MNHEY, CDR2 SMNVEV (reference sequence). The CDR3, as DNA: TGTGCCAGCAGCACAGGGGACAAAAACATTCAGTACTTC. As protein: CASSTGDKNIQYF.

This clone was counted only a few times. This chain links TRBV6-1 with TRBJ2-7; D is uncertain. In germline, CDR1 is MNHNS, CDR2 SASEGT. The CDR3 contains 12 residues. V was pared by 6 bases and J by 2 bases, with 8 bases between. The CDR3 spells CASRSKTYEQYV. DNA for the CDR3: TGTGCCAGCAGGTCGAAGACCTACGAGCAGTACGTC.

J is TRBJ2-7 and V is TRBV4-3, with TRBD1 matching over 8 bases. The CDR3 extends over 13 amino acids. Germline loops: CDR1 LGHNA, CDR2 YSLEER. Losses at the gene ends were 2 bases for V and 6 bases for J; bases not matched to a gene: 3. The CDR3 DNA reads as TGCGCCAGCAGCCAAAAAGGACAGGGCGAGCAGTACTTC. Translating gives CASSQKGQGEQYF.

This clone has just a few counts. The J gene is TRBJ1-1, the V gene TRBV6-6, with D perhaps TRBD1 (5 bases). The germline gives CDR1 MNHNY, CDR2 SVGAGI (reference sequence). This CDR3 contains 13 residues. Trimming removed 6 bases from V and 8 bases from J, with 16 bases in between. CDR3 DNA: TGTGCCAGCAGCCGAAACCAGGGAGAGGAAGCTTTCTTT. Protein: CASSRNQGEEAFF.

Only a few counts were recorded for this clone. The CDR3 DNA is TGCAGCGTCCGTTCGGGGATAGTGGCTGAAGCTTTCTTT. Translated, it gives CSVRSGIVAEAFF. The V and J genes are TRBV29-1 and TRBJ1-1, with no clear D. The germline gives CDR1 SQVTM, CDR2 ANQGSEA. V shed 6 bases and J shed 6 bases, with 17 bases lying between them. The CDR3 spans 13 residues.

This clone was counted between two and nine times. The J gene is TRBJ2-5, the V gene TRBV5-4; 11 bases align to TRBD2. V dropped 2 bases and J dropped 4; count of bases not matched to a gene: 4. Looked up from germline, CDR1 is SGHNT and CDR2 is YYREEE (reference sequence). The CDR3 covers 15 residues. This CDR3 reads CASSLLAGVGETQYF. CDR3 in DNA: TGTGCCAGCAGCTTACTAGCGGGAGTCGGAGAGACCCAGTACTTC.

Many counts were recorded for this clone. V usage is TRBV5-6 and J usage is TRBJ2-1; perhaps TRBD2 as D (6 bases). V lost 4 bases to trimming and J lost 3 bases, with 14 bases between them. The germline V gene has CDR1 SGHDT and CDR2 YYEEEE. This CDR3 region has 15 residues. The chain's CDR3 is CASSVRDSYYNEQFF. CDR3 bases: TGTGCCAGCAGCGTCCGGGACTCTTACTACAATGAGCAGTTCTTC.

The chain links TRBV5-1 to TRBJ2-5; perhaps TRBD2 as D (6 bases). The CDR3 spans 15 residues. Between the trimmed V and J ends, which lost 2 bases and 2 bases, there was a span of 13 bases. Germline V lookup: CDR1 SGHRS, CDR2 YFSETQ. The CDR3 DNA is TGCGCCAGCAGCTTTAGCGGCGGAAAGCAAGAGACCCAGTACTTC. The encoded protein is CASSFSGGKQETQYF. Full variable domain (outside the CDR3, taken from reference TRBV5-1 and TRBJ2-5): KAGVTQTPRYLIKTRGQQVTLSCSPISGHRSVSWYQQTPGQGLQFLFEYFSETQRNKGNFPGRFSGRQFSNSRSEMNVSTLELGDSALYLCASSFSGGKQETQYFGPGTRLLVL.

In its sample, this clone was seen a few times. The chain is built from TRBV11-2 and TRBJ2-2, with D perhaps TRBD1 (5 bases). CDR1 is SGHAT and CDR2 is FQNNGV in the germline V gene. Deletions cut 7 bases from V and 3 bases from J, with 15 bases between. The CDR3 loop spans 15 amino acids. The CDR3 DNA reads TGTGCCAGCATTGAGTCAGGACATCACACCGGGGAGCTGTTTTTT. Its translation is CASIESGHHTGELFF.

The chain couples TRBV6-1 to TRBJ1-2; no reliable D call. The V end was cut by 2 bases, the J end by 4 bases, with 8 bases between. Germline V gene sequence: CDR1 MNHNS, CDR2 SASEGT. This CDR3 is built from 13 residues. CDR3 amino acids: CASSEFSAYGYTF. The CDR3 coding sequence is TGTGCCAGCAGTGAATTTTCGGCCTATGGCTACACCTTC.

V and J are TRBV4-1 and TRBJ2-5; 9 bases fit TRBD2. The J call may be incorrect, as the DNA end agrees better with TRBJ2-7. Per the germline V gene, CDR1 is MGHRA and CDR2 is YSYEKL. The CDR3 loop spans 16 amino acids. The CDR3, as DNA: TGCGCCAGCAGCCAGGGAGCTAGCGGGGCCTCCTACGAGCAGTACTTC. It translates to CASSQGASGASYEQYF.

This clone was seen only a few times. The rearrangement joins TRBV7-9 to TRBJ1-2; D is possibly TRBD1 (5 bases). Per the germline V gene, CDR1 is SEHNR and CDR2 is FQNEAQ (reference sequence). The CDR3 extends over 15 amino acids. The V and J ends lost 4 bases and 4 bases respectively, with 16 bases between them. The CDR3 DNA is TGTGCCAGCAGCTGGGGACTGCCGAGTAGCTATGGCTACACCTTC. As protein: CASSWGLPSSYGYTF.

This clone occurred a few times. The same CDR3 can be traced to other DNA sequences in this sample. The chain recombines TRBV7-2 with TRBJ2-5, with 8 bases lining up with TRBD1. The V gene end was trimmed by 0 bases and the J gene end by 1 base; junction bases not matched to a gene: 1. CDR1 and CDR2 from the germline V gene are SGHTA and FQGNSA. The CDR3 contains 15 residues. CDR3 in DNA: TGTGCCAGCAGCTTAGCCGGGACAGGCCAAGAGACCCAGTACTTC. The encoded protein is CASSLAGTGQETQYF.

This clone was picked up a small number of times. The CDR3 sequence: CASSQDRVGGETQYF. CDR3 nucleotides: TGCGCCAGCAGCCAAGATAGGGTCGGGGGGGAGACCCAGTACTTC. The gene calls are TRBV4-1 and TRBJ2-5, with TRBD2 matching over 7 bases. V trimming: 0 bases; J trimming: 5 bases; junction bases outside the gene matches: 6. The CDR3 has 15 amino acids. From germline, CDR1 is MGHRA and CDR2 YSYEKL.

This clone was recorded a few times. With only one base between it and a far larger clone, this is likely a read error. The gene calls are TRBV27 and TRBJ2-3; D gene ambiguous. The CDR3 length is 12 residues. CDR1 is MNHEY, CDR2 SMNVEV, per germline (reference sequence). The germline V and J ends were trimmed by 6 bases and 2 bases, with 6 bases remaining between them. In DNA form, the CDR3 reads TGTGCCAGCAGCTCCCACACAGATACGCAGTATTTT. This codes for CASSSHTDTQYF.